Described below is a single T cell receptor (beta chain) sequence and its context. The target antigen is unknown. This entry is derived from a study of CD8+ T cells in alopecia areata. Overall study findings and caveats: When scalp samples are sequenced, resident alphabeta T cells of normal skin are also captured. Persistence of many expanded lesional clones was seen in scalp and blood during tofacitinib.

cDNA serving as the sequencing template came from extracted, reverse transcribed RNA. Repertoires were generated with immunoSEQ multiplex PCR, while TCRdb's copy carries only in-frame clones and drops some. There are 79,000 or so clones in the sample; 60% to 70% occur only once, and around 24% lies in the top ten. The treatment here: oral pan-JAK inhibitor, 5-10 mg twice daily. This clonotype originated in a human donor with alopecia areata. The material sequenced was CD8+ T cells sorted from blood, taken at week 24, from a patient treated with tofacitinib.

CDR3 DNA: TGTGCCAGCAGCATACCATGGGGACAGAGCTCTGGGGCCAACGTCCTGACTTTC. This codes for CASSIPWGQSSGANVLTF. The chain links TRBV7-9 to TRBJ2-6; TRBD1 aligns across 7 bases. CDR1 and CDR2 from the germline V gene are SEHNR and FQNEAQ (reference sequence). This CDR3 region has 18 residues. V shed 5 bases and J 0 bases; nucleotides not matched to a gene: 10. The complete variable domain, with remaining parts taken from reference TRBV7-9 and TRBJ2-6, reads DTGVSQNPRHKITKRGQNVTFRCDPISEHNRLYWYRQTLGQGPEFLTYFQNEAQLEKSRLLSDRFSAERPKGSFSTLEIQRTEQGDSAMYLCASSIPWGQSSGANVLTFGAGSRLTVL.